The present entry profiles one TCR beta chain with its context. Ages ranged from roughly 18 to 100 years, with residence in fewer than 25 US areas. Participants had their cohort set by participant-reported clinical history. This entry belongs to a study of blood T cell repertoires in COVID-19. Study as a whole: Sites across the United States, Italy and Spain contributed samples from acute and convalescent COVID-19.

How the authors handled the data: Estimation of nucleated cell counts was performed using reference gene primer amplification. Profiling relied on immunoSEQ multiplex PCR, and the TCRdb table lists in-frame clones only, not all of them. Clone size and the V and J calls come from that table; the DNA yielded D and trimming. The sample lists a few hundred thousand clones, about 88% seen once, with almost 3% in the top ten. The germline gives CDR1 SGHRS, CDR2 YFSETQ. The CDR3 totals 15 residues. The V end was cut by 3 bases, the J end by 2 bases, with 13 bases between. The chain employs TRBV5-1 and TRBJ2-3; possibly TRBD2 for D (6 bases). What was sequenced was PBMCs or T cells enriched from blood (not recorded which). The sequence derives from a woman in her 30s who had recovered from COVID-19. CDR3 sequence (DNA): TGCGCCAGCAGCTGGGGCGGACTAACCACAGATACGCAGTATTTT. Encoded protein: CASSWGGLTTDTQYF.